The 31 T cell receptor beta chains below all came from one sample that was sequenced in a study of human T cells and chemical hapten exposure. Time point defined: pre-sensitization, week 0. Treatment reported: therapeutic diphenylcyclopropenone sensitization with weekly scalp DPC. TCRdb re-derived calls from the RACE reads in MiXCR, one entry per CDR3 protein. The table has under 200,000 distinct CDR3 sequences, around 30% seen once; the top ten hold less than 3%. Source: whole blood, taken in connection with sensitization to the hapten diphenylcyclopropenone (DPC). Source of these receptors: a woman aged 25 to 39 with alopecia areata. Some clones in this sample may be carry-over from other donors' samples.

The chain is built from TRBV6-5 and TRBJ2-2; D perhaps matches TRBD1 (6 bases). The CDR3 extends over 17 amino acids. V was pared by 2 bases and J by 4 bases, with 17 bases between. Per the germline V gene, CDR1 is MNHEY and CDR2 is SVGAGI. The CDR3 here is CASSYRKFGRGTGELFF. CDR3 bases: TGTGCCAGCAGTTACCGGAAGTTTGGCAGGGGCACCGGGGAGCTGTTTTTT.

This clonotype has only a few counts. At one end, the junction sequence differs from germline, possibly due to a read error. For the CDR3, the DNA is TGTGCCAGCGCAGAAGATCTGACAGGAGGATGGCCCTATGCCTACACCTTC. Its protein is CASAEDLTGGWPYAYTF. The V and J genes are TRBV5-4 and TRBJ1-2, with D perhaps matching TRBD1 (6 bases). This CDR3 spans 17 amino acids. Per germline, CDR1 SGHNT and CDR2 YYREEE (reference sequence).

This clonotype has only a few counts. This chain uses TRBV11-3 with TRBJ2-3; D possibly matches TRBD1 or TRBD2 (5 bases each). The V and J ends lost 5 bases and 5 bases respectively, with 14 bases between them. Germline-derived CDR1 and CDR2 are SGHNT and YENEEA. This CDR3 comprises 14 residues. CDR3 sequence reads: CASSLVGVKDTQYF. The CDR3 nucleotides are TGTGCCAGCAGCCTCGTGGGGGTTAAAGATACGCAGTATTTT.

The chain recombines TRBV7-9 with TRBJ2-5; no reliable D call. The germline gives CDR1 SEHNR, CDR2 FQNEAQ (reference sequence). This CDR3 has 12 amino acids. Trimming shortened V by 5 bases and J by 5 bases, and 9 bases separated the two germline ends. The CDR3 bases are TGTGCCAGCAGCCCCATGTCGGAGACCCAGTACTTC. Protein product: CASSPMSETQYF. The full variable domain, completed using reference TRBV7-9 and TRBJ2-5, is DTGVSQNPRHKITKRGQNVTFRCDPISEHNRLYWYRQTLGQGPEFLTYFQNEAQLEKSRLLSDRFSAERPKGSFSTLEIQRTEQGDSAMYLCASSPMSETQYFGPGTRLLVL.

This clonotype was counted ten times or more. The germline gene is not matched at one end of the junction; a read error may be the cause. The gene calls are TRBV7-7 and TRBJ2-5; D perhaps matches TRBD1 (6 bases). The CDR3 has 13 amino acids. Germline V gives CDR1 SSHAT, CDR2 FNYEAQ (reference sequence). The CDR3 sequence: CASSRDTQETQYF. CDR3 sequence (DNA): TGTGCTAGCAGCCGGGACACCCAAGAGACCCAGTACTTC.

This clonotype was detected a few times. J is TRBJ2-5 and V is TRBV10-2; D may be TRBD1 (6 bases). V was trimmed by 3 bases and J by 1 base, leaving 15 bases between them. Germline-derived CDR1 and CDR2 are WSHSY and SAAADI. The CDR3 spans 16 residues. In DNA form, the CDR3 reads TGCGCCAGCAGTGAAATTCCGGGACACCTCCAAGAGACCCAGTACTTC. This encodes CASSEIPGHLQETQYF.

As DNA, the CDR3 is TGCGCCAGCAGCCAAGATCGCGTGCAAAATCAGCCCCAGCATTTT. It is translated as CASSQDRVQNQPQHF. This chain uses TRBV4-3 with TRBJ1-5, with D unresolved. CDR3 size: 15 residues. Germline V gives CDR1 LGHNA, CDR2 YSLEER. Deletions cut 0 bases from V and 4 bases from J, with 10 bases between.

The rearrangement uses TRBV20-1 and TRBJ1-3; unclear D gene. This CDR3 contains 13 residues. Germline CDR1 reads DFQATT; CDR2 reads SNEGSKA (reference sequence). The CDR3 here is CSAIRRSGNTIYF. As DNA, the CDR3 is TGCAGCGCAATTCGTCGTTCTGGAAACACCATATATTTT.

As for this clonotype: A much larger clonotype is one base distant, so this may be a read error. This rearrangement joins TRBV6-2 or TRBV6-3 to TRBJ1-1, with D unclear. V gave up 3 bases and J gave up 1 base, with 3 bases separating them. The length of the CDR3 is 12 residues. Germline CDR1 MNHEY, CDR2 SVGEGT. CDR3 bases: TGTGCCAGCAGTTATGCGAACACTGAAGCTTTCTTT. Protein sequence: CASSYANTEAFF.

The chain joins TRBV6-5 to TRBJ2-7; D may be TRBD1 (6 bases). This CDR3 region has 15 residues. Germline V gene sequence: CDR1 MNHEY, CDR2 SVGAGI. Deletions cut 2 bases from V and 6 bases from J, with 17 bases between. This CDR3 is CASSYGRGRGGEQYF. The CDR3 nucleotides are TGTGCCAGCAGTTACGGACGTGGCAGGGGTGGCGAGCAGTACTTC.

Only a few counts were recorded for this clonotype. The J gene is TRBJ2-5, the V gene TRBV9, with 7 bases identical to TRBD1. Germline loops: CDR1 SGDLS, CDR2 YYNGEE. CDR3 length: 14 amino acids. The ends lost 4 bases at V and 0 bases at J; junction bases unmatched: 3. In nucleotides, the CDR3 is TGTGCCAGCAGCATGACAGGGTACCAAGAGACCCAGTACTTC. It translates to CASSMTGYQETQYF.

This clonotype was seen once. The rearrangement joins TRBV6-2 or TRBV6-3 to TRBJ1-6; D gene uncertain. The V and J ends lost 8 bases and 7 bases respectively, with 12 bases between them. CDR1 is MNHEY, CDR2 SVGEGT, per germline. This CDR3 has 13 residues. CDR3 sequence: CASLRRTNSPLHF. Here the CDR3 DNA reads TGTGCCAGCTTACGTCGAACCAATTCACCCCTCCACTTT.

The chain combines TRBV7-2 with TRBJ2-5; the match to TRBD2 covers 7 bases. From germline, CDR1 is SGHTA and CDR2 FQGNSA. This CDR3 region has 15 residues. V trimming: 0 bases; J trimming: 7 bases; junction bases outside the gene matches: 8. This CDR3 is CASSLAPNAGVTQYF. The CDR3 coding sequence is TGTGCCAGCAGCTTAGCGCCTAACGCGGGGGTGACCCAGTACTTC. The whole variable domain, remainder taken from reference TRBV7-2 and TRBJ2-5, is GAGVSQSPSNKVTEKGKDVELRCDPISGHTALYWYRQSLGQGLEFLIYFQGNSAPDKSGLPSDRFSAERTGGSVSTLTIQRTQQEDSAVYLCASSLAPNAGVTQYFGPGTRLLVL.

This clonotype was counted a few times. The V call is TRBV4-3, the J call TRBJ2-2; no definite D call. The CDR3 spans 21 residues. Per the germline V gene, CDR1 is LGHNA and CDR2 is YSLEER. V lost 1 base, J lost 0 bases, and 24 bases lay in between. The CDR3 is CASSQGHPSSPPRANTGELFF. As DNA, the CDR3 is TGCGCCAGCAGCCAAGGCCACCCTTCAAGCCCGCCTAGGGCGAACACCGGGGAGCTGTTTTTT.

This clonotype has a count of ten or more. The chain carries TRBV11-2 and TRBJ2-7; D is unresolved. The CDR3 is made up of 16 amino acids. CDR1 is SGHAT, CDR2 FQNNGV, per germline. Trimming took off 1 base at V and 0 bases at J, with 13 bases between the two ends. The CDR3 protein is CASSLGGFGISYEQYF. The DNA for the CDR3 is TGTGCCAGCAGCTTAGGGGGATTTGGTATCTCCTACGAGCAGTACTTC.

The chain combines TRBV20-1 with TRBJ1-1; D remains unclear. The germline V gene has CDR1 DFQATT and CDR2 SNEGSKA (reference sequence). V shed 6 bases and J shed 10 bases, with 12 bases lying between them. This CDR3 comprises 10 residues. This chain's CDR3 is CSARGSGAFF. CDR3 nucleotides: TGCAGTGCCCGGGGATCTGGAGCTTTCTTT.

The J gene is TRBJ1-5, the V gene TRBV20-1; no clear D gene. The germline CDR1 and CDR2 sequences are DFQATT and SNEGSKA (reference sequence). V lost 6 bases and J 5 bases, leaving 11 bases between the germline ends. The CDR3 totals 12 residues. The CDR3 sequence: CSATPVDQPQHF. For the CDR3, the DNA is TGCAGTGCGACTCCGGTTGATCAGCCCCAGCATTTT.

The rearrangement links TRBV7-9 to TRBJ1-1; D not resolved. The length of the CDR3 is 13 residues. Trimming stripped 5 bases from V and 4 bases from J, with 11 bases between. CDR1 is SEHNR and CDR2 is FQNEAQ in the germline V gene (reference sequence). CDR3 region: CASSHERSTEAFF. The CDR3 DNA sequence: TGTGCCAGCAGCCACGAGAGGAGCACTGAAGCTTTCTTT.

The rearrangement uses TRBV20-1 and TRBJ2-5; 9 nucleotides match TRBD2. With 0 bases clipped from V and 1 base from J, the junction kept 3 bases outside the gene matches. The CDR3 is 15 residues long. Germline values: CDR1 DFQATT, CDR2 SNEGSKA (reference sequence). CDR3 nucleotide sequence: TGCAGTGCTAGAGATCCTAGCGGGGCCCAAGAGACCCAGTACTTC. Protein: CSARDPSGAQETQYF.

A few counts support this clonotype. V and J are TRBV7-2 and TRBJ1-1; 8 nucleotides match TRBD1. J was trimmed by 6 bases and V by 3 bases; bases with no gene match: 6. The CDR3 extends over 14 amino acids. The germline V gene encodes CDR1 SGHTA and CDR2 FQGNSA. The CDR3 protein is CASSFEQGGPEAFF. CDR3 sequence (DNA): TGTGCCAGCAGCTTTGAACAGGGGGGACCTGAAGCTTTCTTT.

This chain links TRBV11-2 with TRBJ1-6; D remains unclear. Trimming cost V 7 bases and J 3 bases, with 13 bases left between them. Germline-derived CDR1 and CDR2 are SGHAT and FQNNGV. The CDR3 runs to 15 residues. The CDR3 region is CASKPWDNYNSPLHF. In DNA, the CDR3 is TGTGCCAGCAAGCCCTGGGATAACTATAATTCACCCCTCCACTTT.

This clonotype was counted only a few times. The chain uses TRBV6-5 and TRBJ2-5, with D unclear. This CDR3 is 15 amino acids long. Germline V gene sequence: CDR1 MNHEY, CDR2 SVGAGI. Trimming removed 0 bases from V and 1 base from J, with 9 bases in between. CDR3 in amino acids: CASSYSGRSQETQYF. The CDR3 nucleotides are TGTGCCAGCAGTTACTCGGGAAGAAGCCAAGAGACCCAGTACTTC.

The chain combines TRBV7-2 with TRBJ2-7, with 10 positions matching TRBD2. Trimming at V came to 4 bases and at J to 3 bases, leaving 3 bases not matched to a gene. Germline CDR1 reads SGHTA; CDR2 reads FQGNSA. There are 14 residues in the CDR3. This CDR3 reads CASSYRTSGYEQYF. CDR3 coding DNA: TGTGCCAGCAGCTATAGGACTAGCGGCTACGAGCAGTACTTC. Filled out from reference TRBV7-2 and TRBJ2-7, the complete variable domain reads GAGVSQSPSNKVTEKGKDVELRCDPISGHTALYWYRQSLGQGLEFLIYFQGNSAPDKSGLPSDRFSAERTGGSVSTLTIQRTQQEDSAVYLCASSYRTSGYEQYFGPGTRLTVT.

V is TRBV28 and J is TRBJ2-5; 7 bases are shared with TRBD1. This CDR3 is built from 14 residues. The ends lost 4 bases at V and 5 bases at J; junction bases unmatched: 7. Germline CDR1 reads MDHEN; CDR2 reads SYDVKM. This CDR3 is CASSSTGLLETQYF. The CDR3 DNA sequence: TGTGCCAGCAGTTCGACAGGGCTGTTGGAGACCCAGTACTTC.

The rearrangement uses TRBV12-3 or TRBV12-4 and TRBJ1-2; the match to TRBD1 covers 7 bases. Trimming at V came to 6 bases and at J to 1 base, leaving 5 bases not matched to a gene. The length of the CDR3 is 14 residues. The chain's CDR3 is CASRRDRDNYGYTF. The CDR3 DNA follows: TGTGCCAGCAGGCGGGACAGAGATAACTATGGCTACACCTTC.

This clonotype has ten or more counts. This chain joins TRBV7-9 and TRBJ1-5; D unresolved. This CDR3 has 12 residues. CDR1 is SEHNR and CDR2 is FQNEAQ in the germline V gene (reference sequence). V gave up 6 bases and J gave up 4 bases, with 7 bases separating them. Here the CDR3 reads CASRAGNQPQHF. The CDR3 region has the DNA TGTGCCAGCAGAGCGGGGAATCAGCCCCAGCATTTT.

The J gene is TRBJ2-6, the V gene TRBV7-9; D possibly corresponds to TRBD1 (5 bases). The CDR3 has 17 amino acids. CDR1 is SEHNR, CDR2 FQNEAQ, per germline (reference sequence). V lost 2 bases to trimming and J lost 1 base, with 12 bases between them. CDR3 loop: CASSLREDTSGANVLTF. The CDR3 nucleotides read TGTGCCAGCAGCTTACGTGAGGACACATCTGGGGCCAACGTCCTGACTTTC.

The chain links TRBV11-2 to TRBJ2-1, with no clear D. The V end was cut by 5 bases, the J end by 5 bases, with 16 bases between. This CDR3 is built from 15 residues. CDR1 is SGHAT and CDR2 is FQNNGV in the germline V gene. This CDR3 is CASSAYSTGHNEQFF. The CDR3 nucleotides read TGTGCCAGCAGCGCTTATTCAACCGGGCACAATGAGCAGTTCTTC.

About this clonotype: Germline and junction disagree at one end, which may indicate a read error. V and J are TRBV28 and TRBJ1-2; 9 bases match TRBD1. The CDR3 totals 13 residues. The germline gives CDR1 MDHEN, CDR2 SYDVKM. This CDR3 reads CASSLWTGDGYTF. The CDR3 bases are TGTGCCAGCAGTCTATGGACAGGGGATGGCTACACCTTC.

The chain carries TRBV10-3 and TRBJ2-7; 9 bases map to TRBD1. V trimming: 7 bases; J trimming: 5 bases; junction bases outside the gene matches: 6. The CDR3 runs to 13 residues. Germline CDR1 ENHRY, CDR2 SYGVKD. CDR3 amino acids: CAIKGQGSDEQYF. The CDR3 bases are TGTGCCATCAAGGGACAGGGCAGCGACGAGCAGTACTTC.

The chain is built from TRBV12-3 or TRBV12-4 and TRBJ2-1; TRBD2 might be the D (5 bases). The germline V and J ends were trimmed by 3 bases and 6 bases, with 15 bases remaining between them. The CDR3 has 15 residues. The CDR3: CASSFGLVRGNEQFF. CDR3 DNA: TGTGCCAGCAGTTTTGGGTTAGTCCGGGGCAATGAGCAGTTCTTC.